These T cell receptor beta chains were read from a single sample in a study of cytomegalovirus exposure and HLA in healthy donors. The table came from immunoSEQ multiplex PCR; TCRdb's copy has only in-frame clones and leaves some out. The sample includes about 130,000 clones, 85% to 90% of them seen just once. The sequencing input was PBMCs. Receptors originate from a woman under 40 in good health and CMV-seropositive. Both conserved end residues are part of each CDR3. The D gene is left open where the match is weak. Clone size is shown for a subset of rows, as once, few, many or a class of expanded clone.

clone size | J gene | CDR3 length | D gene | V gene | CDR3 DNA | CDR3 protein
NA | TRBJ1-1 | 13 | NA | TRBV6-1 | TGTGCCAGCACCGGACAGATGAACACTGAAGCTTTCTTT | CASTGQMNTEAFF
once | TRBJ1-4 | 15 | TRBD1 | TRBV11-2 | TGTGCCAGCAGCCCCCTGGGACAGCGTAATGAAAAACTGTTTTTT | CASSPLGQRNEKLFF
NA | TRBJ2-5 | 14 | NA | TRBV2 | TGTGCCAGCTCCCAAATGGGCAGTAAAGAGACCCAGTACTTC | CASSQMGSKETQYF
NA | TRBJ1-5 | 12 | NA | TRBV7-2 | TGTGCCACCGCAGCCAGGAATCAGCCCCAGCATTTT | CATAARNQPQHF
NA | TRBJ1-1 | 15 | NA | TRBV28 | TGTGCCAGCAGTTTAACCGCGACAGGGAACACTGAAGCTTTCTTT | CASSLTATGNTEAFF
few | TRBJ1-2 | 14 | TRBD1 | TRBV6-1 | TGTGCCAGCAGGGGCGGGACAGGGGACTATGGCTACACCTTC | CASRGGTGDYGYTF
NA | TRBJ1-5 | 13 | NA | TRBV6-1 | TGTGCCAGCGGGAGGGGACACGATCAGCCCCAGCATTTT | CASGRGHDQPQHF
few | TRBJ2-5 | 14 | TRBD1 | TRBV5-1 | TGCGCCAGCAGCCCGGGACAGTCCCAAGAGACCCAGTACTTC | CASSPGQSQETQYF
NA | TRBJ2-1 | 16 | TRBD2 | TRBV19 | TGTGCCAGTAGTGACCTTAGCGGGCGGTCATGGGATGAGCAGTTCTTC | CASSDLSGRSWDEQFF
NA | TRBJ2-2 | 17 | NA | TRBV30 | TGTGCCTGGAGTGCCTCTACTGGGGACTTCTTCACCGGGGAGCTGTTTTTT | CAWSASTGDFFTGELFF
NA | TRBJ1-2 | 15 | NA | TRBV30 | TGTGCCTGGAGAGAACCCCCAGGAACGAACTATGGCTACACCTTC | CAWREPPGTNYGYTF